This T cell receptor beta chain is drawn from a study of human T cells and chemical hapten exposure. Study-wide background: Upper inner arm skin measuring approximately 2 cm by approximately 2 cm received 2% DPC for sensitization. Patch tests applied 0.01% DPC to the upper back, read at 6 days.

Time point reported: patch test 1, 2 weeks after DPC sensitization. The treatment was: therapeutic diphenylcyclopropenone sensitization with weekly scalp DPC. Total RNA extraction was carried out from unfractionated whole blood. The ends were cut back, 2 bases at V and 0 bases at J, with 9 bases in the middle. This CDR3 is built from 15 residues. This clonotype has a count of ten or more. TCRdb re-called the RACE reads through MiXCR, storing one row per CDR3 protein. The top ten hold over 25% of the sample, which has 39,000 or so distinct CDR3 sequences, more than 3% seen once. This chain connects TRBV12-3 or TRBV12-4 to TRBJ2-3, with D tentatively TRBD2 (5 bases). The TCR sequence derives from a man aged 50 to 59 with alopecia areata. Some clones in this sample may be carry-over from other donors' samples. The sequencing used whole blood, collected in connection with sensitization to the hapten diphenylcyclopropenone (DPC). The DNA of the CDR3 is TGTGCCAGCAGTTTAAGGACTGGAAGCACAGATACGCAGTATTTT. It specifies CASSLRTGSTDTQYF.